This T cell receptor (beta chain) was documented in a study of regulatory T cells in long-lasting Graves disease. This clonotype was seen many times. Its target is unknown. Construction of TCR beta libraries relied on iRepertoire HTBI primers and on Arm-PCR targeting CDR3 regions. A single record per CDR3 protein comes from TCRdb applying MiXCR to the multiplex PCR reads. The table shows 200,000 to 300,000 distinct CDR3 sequences, with over 20% occurring only once. General study points: It was in persistent disease that TRBV28, TRBJ1-2 and TRBJ2-5 were favored.

Germline assignment: CDR1 KGHDR and CDR2 SFDVKD. V lost 4 bases, J lost 3 bases, and 4 bases stayed unmatched. CDR3 length: 14 amino acids. Time point meaning: newly diagnosed GD, antithyroid drugs for less than 3 months. RNA extracted from PBMCs served as the sequencing template. Here the sequenced sample was peripheral blood mononuclear cells (PBMCs), taken at new diagnosis, from a patient treated with antithyroid drugs. The receptor was isolated from a female donor with Graves disease. This rearrangement joins TRBV24-1 to TRBJ2-5; 7 bases line up with TRBD1. The CDR3 DNA is TGTGCCACCAGTGACTTTGACAGGGAAGAGACCCAGTACTTC. Protein product: CATSDFDREETQYF.